These T cell receptor beta chains were read from a single sample in a study of cytomegalovirus exposure and HLA in healthy donors. Measured with immunoSEQ multiplex PCR; TCRdb has only the in-frame clones, and not every one. This listing includes around 140,000 clones. Material for sequencing was PBMCs. The source of these receptors is a woman aged 45 to 65 in good health and CMV-seronegative. Each CDR3 is given with its conserved first and last residue. A D gene is named only where the DNA matches it firmly.

j_call v_call d_call cdr3_aa cdr3_nt
TRBJ1-5 TRBV25-1 - CASSPPQGLSNQPQHF TGTGCCAGCAGCCCCCCTCAGGGATTGAGCAATCAGCCCCAGCATTTT
TRBJ2-2 TRBV7-9 TRBD2 CASSLAMGTSEHTGELFF TGTGCCAGCAGCTTAGCGATGGGGACTAGCGAACACACCGGGGAGCTGTTTTTT
TRBJ1-5 TRBV19 TRBD1 CASSGGRGLSNQPQHF TGTGCCAGTAGTGGGGGCAGGGGGCTGAGCAATCAGCCCCAGCATTTT
TRBJ2-2 TRBV4-1 - CASSQSWDFLTGELFF TGCGCCAGCAGCCAATCGTGGGACTTCCTCACCGGGGAGCTGTTTTTT
TRBJ2-3 TRBV4-2 - CASANLFGGLTDTQYF TGTGCCAGCGCAAATCTGTTCGGGGGACTCACAGATACGCAGTATTTT
TRBJ2-7 TRBV5-6 TRBD1 CASSLASGQGAYEQYF TGTGCCAGCAGCTTGGCCTCGGGACAGGGCGCGTACGAGCAGTACTTC
TRBJ2-5 TRBV4-2 TRBD2 CASSHGDLAGGQETQYF TGTGCCAGCAGCCATGGTGACTTAGCGGGGGGACAAGAGACCCAGTACTTC
TRBJ2-5 TRBV7-3 TRBD1 CASSSGLGTAQETQYF TGTGCCAGCAGCTCGGGGTTAGGGACAGCCCAAGAGACCCAGTACTTC
TRBJ2-3 TRBV6-1 - CAILSPGSDTQYF TGTGCCATCCTATCTCCAGGCTCAGATACGCAGTATTTT
TRBJ2-7 TRBV9 TRBD2 CASSPGGVVVEQYF TGTGCCAGCAGCCCCGGGGGGGTAGTGGTCGAGCAGTACTTC
TRBJ1-1 TRBV25-1 - CASRWTANTEAFF TGTGCCAGCAGGTGGACAGCCAACACTGAAGCTTTCTTT
TRBJ2-3 TRBV11-2 - CASSLVTGTDTQYF TGTGCCAGCAGCTTAGTGACTGGCACAGATACGCAGTATTTT
TRBJ1-5 TRBV28 - CASSEPIGVNQPQHF TGTGCCAGCAGCGAACCCATAGGGGTAAATCAGCCCCAGCATTTT
TRBJ2-7 TRBV5-6 - CASSPGLTYEQYF TGTGCCAGCAGCCCCGGACTGACCTACGAGCAGTACTTC
TRBJ2-5 TRBV19 - CASSIAASTETQYF TGTGCCAGTAGTATAGCTGCTAGCACTGAGACCCAGTACTTC
TRBJ2-5 TRBV4-1 - CASSQWFQGDQETQYF TGCGCCAGCAGCCAATGGTTCCAGGGCGACCAAGAGACCCAGTACTTC
TRBJ2-7 TRBV4-1 - CASSQEGGQDLSYEQYF TGCGCCAGCAGCCAGGAGGGTGGACAGGACCTCTCCTACGAGCAGTACTTC
TRBJ2-5 TRBV9 - CASSVQGSPETQYF TGTGCCAGCAGCGTGCAGGGAAGTCCAGAGACCCAGTACTTC
TRBJ2-5 TRBV6-6 TRBD2 CASSYSVAGTGETQYF TGTGCCAGCAGTTACTCTGTAGCGGGAACGGGAGAGACCCAGTACTTC
TRBJ2-3 TRBV11-2 - CASLRGGSTDTQYF TGTGCCAGCTTAAGGGGGGGCAGCACAGATACGCAGTATTTT
TRBJ1-3 TRBV5-6 - CASSLDQAYSGNTIYF TGTGCCAGCAGCTTGGATCAGGCGTACTCTGGAAACACCATATATTTT
TRBJ2-7 TRBV28 TRBD2 CASSLQGLAGAVYF TGTGCCAGCAGCCTTCAGGGACTAGCGGGAGCCGTGTACTTC
TRBJ1-2 TRBV30 - CAIGNYGYTF TGTGCCATCGGTAACTATGGCTACACCTTC
TRBJ2-2 TRBV7-8 - CASSLGTPNTGELFF TGTGCCAGCAGCCTGGGGACTCCGAACACCGGGGAGCTGTTTTTT
TRBJ2-1 TRBV18 TRBD1 CASSRTGQGWDNEQFF TGTGCCAGCTCCCGAACGGGACAGGGGTGGGACAATGAGCAGTTCTTC
TRBJ2-1 TRBV6-4 TRBD1 CASSSYRGSPYNEQFF TGTGCCAGCAGTTCCTACAGGGGAAGCCCCTACAATGAGCAGTTCTTC
TRBJ2-2 TRBV11-3 TRBD2 CASSYSGSDGELFF TGTGCCAGCAGCTATAGCGGGAGTGACGGGGAGCTGTTTTTT
TRBJ2-7 TRBV5-4 - CASSGRDTYEQYF TGTGCCAGCAGCGGCAGGGATACCTACGAGCAGTACTTC
TRBJ1-3 TRBV4-1 - CASSPLRGRSGNTIYF TGCGCCAGCAGCCCGTTGCGGGGGAGATCTGGAAACACCATATATTTT
TRBJ2-3 TRBV7-9 TRBD2 CASSSRTSGESTDTQYF TGTGCCAGCAGCTCTCGGACTAGCGGGGAAAGCACAGATACGCAGTATTTT
TRBJ1-1 TRBV7-3 - CASSLAQGMTEAFF TGTGCCAGCAGCTTAGCCCAGGGGATGACTGAAGCTTTCTTT
TRBJ2-7 TRBV4-2 - CASSQVTRAPSYEQYF TGTGCCAGCAGCCAAGTGACTAGGGCCCCCTCCTACGAGCAGTACTTC
TRBJ1-1 TRBV5-8 - CASRNQGRRTEAFF TGTGCCAGCAGAAACCAGGGCCGGCGGACTGAAGCTTTCTTT
TRBJ1-5 TRBV4-1 - CASSQDGLPPQHF TGCGCCAGCAGCCAAGATGGACTCCCGCCCCAGCATTTT
TRBJ2-1 TRBV9 TRBD2 CASSASGRAYNEQFF TGTGCCAGCAGCGCCAGCGGGAGGGCCTACAATGAGCAGTTCTTC
TRBJ2-5 TRBV5-1 - CASSLGAQETQYF TGCGCCAGCAGCTTGGGAGCCCAAGAGACCCAGTACTTC
TRBJ1-5 TRBV9 - CASSRSGDQPQHF TGTGCCAGCAGCCGATCAGGGGATCAGCCCCAGCATTTT
TRBJ2-7 TRBV18 TRBD1 CASSPGQGMYEQYF TGTGCCAGCTCACCGGGACAGGGTATGTACGAGCAGTACTTC
TRBJ1-2 TRBV28 - CASFDSQGYGYTF TGTGCCAGCTTCGACAGTCAAGGCTATGGCTACACCTTC
TRBJ2-3 TRBV5-1 TRBD2 CASSLEGLAGGPYDTQYF TGCGCCAGCAGCTTGGAGGGACTAGCGGGAGGGCCGTATGATACGCAGTATTTT
TRBJ1-2 TRBV5-6 TRBD1 CASSLGTGDYYGYTF TGTGCCAGCAGCTTGGGTACAGGGGACTACTATGGCTACACCTTC
TRBJ2-7 TRBV11-3 TRBD2 CASSPSGRNSYEQYF TGTGCCAGCAGCCCTAGCGGGAGGAACTCCTACGAGCAGTACTTC
TRBJ2-7 TRBV28 - CASSLGGRIYEQYF TGTGCCAGCAGTCTCGGGGGGCGGATCTACGAGCAGTACTTC
TRBJ1-6 TRBV5-1 - CASSLGWGGKNSPLHF TGCGCCAGCAGCTTGGGTTGGGGAGGGAAGAATTCACCCCTCCACTTT
TRBJ2-7 TRBV15 TRBD1 CATSSLTGGGNEQYF TGTGCCACCAGCAGCTTAACAGGGGGCGGAAACGAGCAGTACTTC
TRBJ2-1 TRBV5-4 TRBD2 CASSSIGTSGPAYNEQFF TGTGCCAGCAGCTCTATCGGGACTAGCGGGCCCGCCTACAATGAGCAGTTCTTC
TRBJ2-7 TRBV6-1 TRBD2 CASRASGGVYYEQYF TGTGCCAGCAGAGCTAGCGGGGGGGTCTACTACGAGCAGTACTTC
TRBJ1-2 TRBV5-1 TRBD1 CASSSGDRERGGYTF TGCGCCAGCAGCTCTGGGGACAGGGAGAGGGGCGGCTACACCTTC
TRBJ2-1 TRBV30 - CAWREPQGSSYNEQFF TGTGCCTGGAGGGAACCACAGGGCAGCTCCTACAATGAGCAGTTCTTC
TRBJ1-1 TRBV9 - CASSVAHRDTEAFF TGTGCCAGCAGCGTAGCTCACAGAGACACTGAAGCTTTCTTT
TRBJ2-2 TRBV6-6 TRBD1 CASADRGNTGELFF TGTGCCAGCGCTGACAGGGGTAACACCGGGGAGCTGTTTTTT
TRBJ1-1 TRBV18 TRBD1 CASSARTGEMSEAFF TGTGCCAGCTCAGCCAGGACAGGGGAAATGTCTGAAGCTTTCTTT
TRBJ2-5 TRBV6-1 - CASSTQFFGETQYF TGTGCCAGCAGTACCCAGTTTTTCGGGGAGACCCAGTACTTC
TRBJ2-7 TRBV30 - CAGSRDNSYEQYF TGTGCCGGTTCGAGGGACAACTCCTACGAGCAGTACTTC
TRBJ2-3 TRBV4-1 TRBD1 CASSQEELLGQGVDTQYF TGCGCCAGCAGCCAAGAAGAACTCTTGGGACAGGGGGTAGATACGCAGTATTTT
TRBJ2-4 TRBV6-5 - CASSYSGNIAKNIQYF TGTGCCAGCAGTTACTCGGGCAATATAGCCAAAAACATTCAGTACTTC
TRBJ1-4 TRBV4-2 TRBD1 CASSQGVSGQFNEKLFF TGTGCCAGCAGCCAAGGGGTTTCGGGACAGTTTAATGAAAAACTGTTTTTT
TRBJ2-7 TRBV7-2 - CASSRRTNYEQYF TGTGCCAGCAGCCGTCGGACTAACTACGAGCAGTACTTC